The present entry profiles one TCR beta chain with its context. Germline CDR1 and CDR2: SGHNT and YENEEA. The CDR3 consists of 15 residues. The V and J ends lost 1 base and 4 bases, in that order; junction bases with no gene match: 6. This specimen belongs to a study of blood T cell repertoires in COVID-19. Turning to the study itself: The study drew acute and convalescent COVID-19 samples from the United States, Italy and Spain.

The table came from immunoSEQ multiplex PCR; TCRdb's copy has only in-frame clones and leaves some out. The sample has over 250,000 clones; 75% to 90% are singletons. The sample consisted of peripheral blood. The receptor was derived from a woman aged 70-85 years with acute or convalescent COVID-19. The J gene is TRBJ1-2, the V gene TRBV11-3; 7 bases are shared with TRBD1. The CDR3 region has the DNA TGTGCCAGCAGCTTAGCACGAGGGGGCCGCTATGGCTACACCTTC. It translates to CASSLARGGRYGYTF.